A single T cell receptor (beta chain) is shown here with its context. The antigen remains undetermined. V trimming: 4 bases; J trimming: 6 bases; junction bases outside the gene matches: 5. This CDR3 region has 14 residues. The germline CDR1 and CDR2 sequences are SEHNR and FQNEAQ (reference sequence). A 5'RACE template-switching step, the method used to make TCR cDNA, added a universal primer site and UMIs. MiXCR was run by TCRdb on the 5' RACE reads, yielding one entry per CDR3 protein. The sample consists of about 73,000 distinct CDR3 sequences, roughly 7.7% of them appearing once. This entry comes from a study of T cells after yellow fever vaccination. At the level of the study: Researchers used SMART-Seq v4 Ultra Low Input to prepare fractions that had low cell numbers.

Overall study results and limits: Faster peaking, at day 5 versus 15, marked a secondary response that was weaker. FACS-sorted repertoires could contain abundant clonotypes contaminating from the bulk population.

The sequenced sample was CD8+ T cells sorted from PBMCs, obtained on the day of the yellow fever booster vaccination. The source of this sequence is a man under 40 who received the YFV17D yellow fever vaccine. The rearrangement links TRBV7-9 to TRBJ2-2, with 7 nucleotides matching TRBD1. In DNA form, the CDR3 reads TGTGCCAGCAGCTGGACAGGCTCCGCCGGGGAGCTGTTTTTT. This gives the protein CASSWTGSAGELFF.